A selection of T cell receptor beta chains follows, all from one sample in a study of technical replicates of blood from a handful of donors. Using immunoSEQ multiplex PCR, the repertoire was profiled, and TCRdb retains in-frame clones only, with some absent. The profile covers around 100,000 clones, with nearly 96% appearing a single time and approximately 0.2% taken by the ten largest. Material: T cells isolated from PBMCs. The source of these receptors is a human donor in good health. CDR3s include the opening cysteine and the closing phenylalanine or tryptophan. D genes are given only for firm matches. Clone size appears in some rows only: once, few, many, or a class for an expanded clone.

D gene: TRBD2; J gene: TRBJ2-5; clone size: once; V gene: TRBV19; CDR3 length: 16; CDR3 DNA: TGTGCCAGTAGTACCTCACTAGCGGGAGGACAAGAGACCCAGTACTTC; CDR3 protein: CASSTSLAGGQETQYF
D gene: -; J gene: TRBJ2-7; clone size: -; V gene: TRBV15; CDR3 length: 12; CDR3 DNA: TGTGCCACCAGCACCCTAAACTACGAGCAGTACTTC; CDR3 protein: CATSTLNYEQYF
D gene: TRBD2; J gene: TRBJ2-1; clone size: -; V gene: TRBV29-1; CDR3 length: 12; CDR3 DNA: TGCAGCGCTCCGACTAGCCAATATGAGCAGTTCTTC; CDR3 protein: CSAPTSQYEQFF
D gene: TRBD1; J gene: TRBJ1-2; clone size: -; V gene: TRBV10-1; CDR3 length: 17; CDR3 DNA: TGCGCCAGCCCGGAGATGCACACAGGGGGGAGGTCCTATGGCTACACCTTC; CDR3 protein: CASPEMHTGGRSYGYTF
D gene: -; J gene: TRBJ2-7; clone size: -; V gene: TRBV28; CDR3 length: 14; CDR3 DNA: TGTGCCAGCAGTTCGGGTCAGAGCTCCTACGAGCAGTACTTC; CDR3 protein: CASSSGQSSYEQYF
D gene: TRBD2; J gene: TRBJ2-1; clone size: once; V gene: TRBV7-9; CDR3 length: 18; CDR3 DNA: TGTGCCAGCAGCCTCTATCACAGTGGGGGGGTACCCTACAATGAGCAGTTCTTC; CDR3 protein: CASSLYHSGGVPYNEQFF
D gene: TRBD1; J gene: TRBJ2-7; clone size: -; V gene: TRBV28; CDR3 length: 14; CDR3 DNA: TGTGCCAGCAGTGCGCCGGGACAGGCCTACGAGCAGTACTTC; CDR3 protein: CASSAPGQAYEQYF
D gene: -; J gene: TRBJ2-1; clone size: once; V gene: TRBV2; CDR3 length: 14; CDR3 DNA: TGTGCCAGCAGACAGCCCTCCGAGTACAATGAGCAGTTCTTC; CDR3 protein: CASRQPSEYNEQFF
D gene: -; J gene: TRBJ2-3; clone size: -; V gene: TRBV11-3; CDR3 length: 17; CDR3 DNA: TGTGCCAGCAGCCCCCTCAGACCCAGGGTTCCCACAGATACGCAGTATTTT; CDR3 protein: CASSPLRPRVPTDTQYF
D gene: TRBD1; J gene: TRBJ1-1; clone size: -; V gene: TRBV18; CDR3 length: 14; CDR3 DNA: TGTGCCAGCTCACGACAGGGGGGGAACACTGAAGCTTTCTTT; CDR3 protein: CASSRQGGNTEAFF
D gene: -; J gene: TRBJ2-3; clone size: once; V gene: TRBV30; CDR3 length: 12; CDR3 DNA: TGTGCCTGGACCTACACAGGGGATACGCAGTATTTT; CDR3 protein: CAWTYTGDTQYF
D gene: TRBD1; J gene: TRBJ1-4; clone size: -; V gene: TRBV29-1; CDR3 length: 11; CDR3 DNA: TGCAGCGCCACCGGGACAGGAAAACTGTTTTTT; CDR3 protein: CSATGTGKLFF
D gene: TRBD1; J gene: TRBJ2-2; clone size: -; V gene: TRBV7-9; CDR3 length: 16; CDR3 DNA: TGTGCCAGCAGCGCGGCGGACAGGGGGACTACCGGGGAGCTGTTTTTT; CDR3 protein: CASSAADRGTTGELFF
D gene: TRBD1; J gene: TRBJ2-1; clone size: -; V gene: TRBV19; CDR3 length: 13; CDR3 DNA: TGTGCCAGTAGTATCAGGGGGCTAAATGAGCAGTTCTTC; CDR3 protein: CASSIRGLNEQFF
D gene: -; J gene: TRBJ1-3; clone size: -; V gene: TRBV2; CDR3 length: 15; CDR3 DNA: TGTGCCAGCAGTGTTCGGTCCCCCTCTGGAAACACCATATATTTT; CDR3 protein: CASSVRSPSGNTIYF
D gene: -; J gene: TRBJ1-1; clone size: -; V gene: TRBV9; CDR3 length: 13; CDR3 DNA: TGTGCCAGCAGCGTAGAAACTAACACTGAAGCTTTCTTT; CDR3 protein: CASSVETNTEAFF
D gene: -; J gene: TRBJ2-4; clone size: -; V gene: TRBV19; CDR3 length: 13; CDR3 DNA: TGTGCCAGCGCCCTTGCCGGGGAAAACATTCAGTACTTC; CDR3 protein: CASALAGENIQYF
D gene: -; J gene: TRBJ1-2; clone size: -; V gene: TRBV7-2; CDR3 length: 17; CDR3 DNA: TGTGCCAGCACCAATATGTTCCGGGGGGGGCGCGGCTATGGCTACACCTTC; CDR3 protein: CASTNMFRGGRGYGYTF
D gene: -; J gene: TRBJ1-5; clone size: -; V gene: TRBV28; CDR3 length: 14; CDR3 DNA: TGTGCCAGCCGAATCGGGCAGGGAATCCAGCCCCAGCATTTT; CDR3 protein: CASRIGQGIQPQHF
D gene: -; J gene: TRBJ1-1; clone size: once; V gene: TRBV4-1; CDR3 length: 15; CDR3 DNA: TGCGCCAGCAGCCAAGGGAGTGACAGGTACACTGAAGCTTTCTTT; CDR3 protein: CASSQGSDRYTEAFF
D gene: TRBD2; J gene: TRBJ2-7; clone size: once; V gene: TRBV2; CDR3 length: 15; CDR3 DNA: TGTGCCAGCAGGCTAGCGGGAGGGCCCTCCTACGAGCAGTACTTC; CDR3 protein: CASRLAGGPSYEQYF
D gene: -; J gene: TRBJ2-3; clone size: -; V gene: TRBV15; CDR3 length: 13; CDR3 DNA: TGTGCCACCAGCAGTCGGGGGACAGATACGCAGTATTTT; CDR3 protein: CATSSRGTDTQYF
D gene: -; J gene: TRBJ1-1; clone size: -; V gene: TRBV2; CDR3 length: 15; CDR3 DNA: TGTGCCAGCAGTGGGCCGACAGCCATGAACACTGAAGCTTTCTTT; CDR3 protein: CASSGPTAMNTEAFF
D gene: TRBD2; J gene: TRBJ2-3; clone size: once; V gene: TRBV11-2; CDR3 length: 18; CDR3 DNA: TGTGCCAGCAGCTCTTTATTACTAGCGGGGTACGGCACAGATACGCAGTATTTT; CDR3 protein: CASSSLLLAGYGTDTQYF
D gene: TRBD2; J gene: TRBJ2-1; clone size: once; V gene: TRBV6-6; CDR3 length: 14; CDR3 DNA: TGTGCCAGCATGAGACTAGCCCTAGACAATGAGCAGTTCTTC; CDR3 protein: CASMRLALDNEQFF
D gene: -; J gene: TRBJ2-5; clone size: -; V gene: TRBV5-8; CDR3 length: 11; CDR3 DNA: TGTGCCAGCAGCCCGCCCGGGACATTGAACTTC; CDR3 protein: CASSPPGTLNF
D gene: -; J gene: TRBJ1-4; clone size: -; V gene: TRBV4-1; CDR3 length: 14; CDR3 DNA: TGCGCCAGCAGCCTGACACGTACTAATGAAAAACTGTTTTTT; CDR3 protein: CASSLTRTNEKLFF
D gene: -; J gene: TRBJ1-1; clone size: -; V gene: TRBV6-5; CDR3 length: 14; CDR3 DNA: TGTGCCAGCAGTTACGGGCAGGGGTACACTGAAGCTTTCTTT; CDR3 protein: CASSYGQGYTEAFF
D gene: TRBD1; J gene: TRBJ2-7; clone size: -; V gene: TRBV18; CDR3 length: 15; CDR3 DNA: TGTGCCAGCTCACCTAGGACAGGGGGCGGCTACGAGCAGTACTTC; CDR3 protein: CASSPRTGGGYEQYF
D gene: -; J gene: TRBJ2-7; clone size: -; V gene: TRBV7-2; CDR3 length: 14; CDR3 DNA: TGTGCCAGCAGCTTACCCGGGTTAACCTACGAGCAGTACTTC; CDR3 protein: CASSLPGLTYEQYF